This is a list of T cell receptor beta chains from one sample in a study of fetal regulatory T cell absence and autoimmunity. TCRdb's copy holds only in-frame clones and misses some; the assay was immunoSEQ multiplex PCR. The repertoire consists of 95,000 or so clones, with less than 80% occurring once and the leading ten covering 2%. The source material was pancreas tissue. The receptors stem from a male donor with IPEX syndrome. Both conserved end residues are part of each CDR3. The D gene is left open where the match is weak.

D gene: .
V gene: TRBV7-9
J gene: TRBJ2-3
CDR3 DNA: TGTGCCAGCCGACCACTGGGCCTACTATGGGATACAGATACGCAGTATTTT
CDR3 protein: CASRPLGLLWDTDTQYF

D gene: .
V gene: TRBV6-5
J gene: TRBJ1-5
CDR3 DNA: TGTGCCAGCAGTTACGTTGACAGGCCACTCTTGGCCCCCCAGCATTTT
CDR3 protein: CASSYVDRPLLAPQHF

D gene: .
V gene: TRBV13
J gene: TRBJ2-5
CDR3 DNA: TGTGCCAGCAGCTTAGGGGGTCGGGAGACCCAGTACTTC
CDR3 protein: CASSLGGRETQYF

D gene: TRBD1
V gene: TRBV6-5
J gene: TRBJ1-4
CDR3 DNA: TGTGCCAGCCGGACAGGGACTGAAAAACTGTTTTTT
CDR3 protein: CASRTGTEKLFF

D gene: TRBD2
V gene: TRBV7-2
J gene: TRBJ2-7
CDR3 DNA: TGTGCCAGCAGCGTATGGACTAGCGGTTACGAGCAGTACTTC
CDR3 protein: CASSVWTSGYEQYF

D gene: .
V gene: TRBV5-1
J gene: TRBJ2-2
CDR3 DNA: TGCGCCAGCAGCTTAGGAGGGACTGGGAACACCGGGGAGCTGTTTTTT
CDR3 protein: CASSLGGTGNTGELFF

D gene: .
V gene: TRBV19
J gene: TRBJ1-2
CDR3 DNA: TGTGCCAGTAATCCGGGGGCAGAAGACTATGGCTACACCTTC
CDR3 protein: CASNPGAEDYGYTF

D gene: .
V gene: TRBV27
J gene: TRBJ2-3
CDR3 DNA: TGTGCCAGCAGTTTAGAGGGACGACTCACAGATACGCAGTATTTT
CDR3 protein: CASSLEGRLTDTQYF

D gene: TRBD2
V gene: TRBV2
J gene: TRBJ2-1
CDR3 DNA: TGTGCCAACCGACTAGCGGGGGGGCCCCATGAGCAGTTCTTC
CDR3 protein: CANRLAGGPHEQFF

D gene: TRBD1
V gene: TRBV7-2
J gene: TRBJ1-2
CDR3 DNA: TGTGCCAGCTCCGCAGGGGGGAGTTTCTATGGCTACACCTTC
CDR3 protein: CASSAGGSFYGYTF